The rows below give T cell receptor beta chains drawn from one sample of a study of T cell changes during pregnancy in multiple sclerosis. Only in-frame clones appear in the TCRdb table, and some are missing; sequencing was by immunoSEQ multiplex PCR. The sample contains about 100,000 clones, around 92% of which appear only once. The sample consisted of peripheral blood, taken after pregnancy. These receptors all stem from a female donor with multiple sclerosis, enrolled in a pregnancy study. Both conserved end residues are part of each CDR3. The D gene is left open where the match is weak. Size is stated for part of the rows, as once, few or many counts, or as a class when the clone is expanded.

D	V	size	J	DNA	CDR3
-	TRBV5-1	-	TRBJ2-5	TGCGCCAGCAGCTCCCGGGGGACCCAAGAGACCCAGTACTTC	CASSSRGTQETQYF
-	TRBV6-6	-	TRBJ2-7	TGTGCCAGCAGTTACATACCGGGCTACGAGCAGTACTTC	CASSYIPGYEQYF
TRBD2	TRBV18	once	TRBJ2-3	TGTGCCAGCTCACCCCTATTTACTAGCGCTACAAGCACAGATACGCAGTATTTT	CASSPLFTSATSTDTQYF
-	TRBV6-5	-	TRBJ2-7	TGTGCCAGCACCCCGACCGGGACTTTAACCTACGAGCAGTACTTC	CASTPTGTLTYEQYF
TRBD2	TRBV6-1	-	TRBJ2-3	TGTGCCAGCAGTGGACTAGCGGGGGGAGGCGGCGCAGATACGCAGTATTTT	CASSGLAGGGGADTQYF
TRBD2	TRBV19	-	TRBJ2-3	TGTGCCAGTAGTATTCTGCCTAGCGGACGAAGCACAGATACGCAGTATTTT	CASSILPSGRSTDTQYF
TRBD2	TRBV4-1	-	TRBJ2-5	TGCGCCAGCAGCCAACAGGAGGTAGGGAGCGGGGCAGAAGAGACCCAGTACTTC	CASSQQEVGSGAEETQYF
-	TRBV29-1	-	TRBJ1-1	TGCAGCGTAACAGGGCGAACGGACACTGAAGCTTTCTTT	CSVTGRTDTEAFF
TRBD2	TRBV25-1	-	TRBJ2-7	TGTGCCAGCAGGCGACTAGCGCTCTACGAGCAGTACTTC	CASRRLALYEQYF
TRBD2	TRBV5-4	once	TRBJ2-5	TGTGCCAGCAGCTTGGTAGCGGGTTATAGCCAAGAGACCCAGTACTTC	CASSLVAGYSQETQYF
-	TRBV27	-	TRBJ2-7	TGTGCCAGCAGTCTGGCGGGACTCTCCTACGAGCAGTACTTC	CASSLAGLSYEQYF
TRBD2	TRBV5-1	-	TRBJ2-5	TGCGCCAGCAGCTTTGCGGGAGGGCCGGAACAGTACTTC	CASSFAGGPEQYF
-	TRBV27	-	TRBJ1-2	TGTGCCAGCAGTTCCCTGGGACAATTCCGTGACTATGGCTACACCTTC	CASSSLGQFRDYGYTF
-	TRBV5-5	-	TRBJ2-2	TGTGCCAGCAGCTTGGCCCGCGGTGGGGAGCTGTTTTTT	CASSLARGGELFF
TRBD1	TRBV28	-	TRBJ2-1	TGTGCCAGCAGAAAAACGGGACAGGCCTCCTACAATGAGCAGTTCTTC	CASRKTGQASYNEQFF
-	TRBV2	-	TRBJ1-5	TGTGCCAGCAGTGACGGTCAGCCCCAGCATTTT	CASSDGQPQHF
-	TRBV6-5	-	TRBJ2-2	TGTGCCAGCAGTTACTCAACAGATGGGGAGCTGTTTTTT	CASSYSTDGELFF
-	TRBV19	-	TRBJ2-7	TGTGCCAGTAGTGAAAGAGACAGAGTCTACGAGCAGTACTTC	CASSERDRVYEQYF
TRBD1	TRBV6-5	-	TRBJ1-2	TGTGCCAGCAGTTACGACGGGACAGGTAAGTTCTATGGCTACACCTTC	CASSYDGTGKFYGYTF
-	TRBV6-5	-	TRBJ1-2	TGTGCCAGCAGTTATGGCCAGGGTGGCCGGGTCTATGGCTACACCTTC	CASSYGQGGRVYGYTF
TRBD1	TRBV13	-	TRBJ2-6	TGTGCCAGCACCCCCGGGGACAGACTAACCTCTGGGGCCAACGTCCTGACTTTC	CASTPGDRLTSGANVLTF
TRBD2	TRBV19	-	TRBJ2-7	TGTGCCAGTAGTCCCCAAGGAGGGAGGGCGGGTCAGGAGCAGTACTTC	CASSPQGGRAGQEQYF
-	TRBV21-1	once	TRBJ2-7	TGTGCCAGCAGCAAAGAACCCAGGATAGGTAGCGGGATTTACGAGCAGTACTTC	CASSKEPRIGSGIYEQYF
-	TRBV6-1	-	TRBJ2-3	TGTGCCAGCAGACTTATAAGCACAGATACGCAGTATTTT	CASRLISTDTQYF
-	TRBV5-4	-	TRBJ2-1	TGTGCCAGCAGCTACGAGGCGGGGCGATCCTACAATGAGCAGTTCTTC	CASSYEAGRSYNEQFF
TRBD2	TRBV7-2	-	TRBJ2-1	TGTGCCAGCAGCCCAGGGACTAGTAGTAATGAGCAGTTCTTC	CASSPGTSSNEQFF
-	TRBV5-1	-	TRBJ2-7	TGCGCCAGCAGCTTGGTTCAGGGACTCTCCTACGAGCAGTACTTC	CASSLVQGLSYEQYF
TRBD2	TRBV27	-	TRBJ2-7	TGTGCCAGCAGTTCACGGGGGGGACCCTACGAGCAGTACTTC	CASSSRGGPYEQYF
TRBD2	TRBV5-8	-	TRBJ2-3	TGTGCCAGCACCACCCTTCCAGCGGGGGCCACAGATACGCAGTATTTT	CASTTLPAGATDTQYF
TRBD1	TRBV7-7	-	TRBJ2-1	TGTGCTAGCAGCTTAGGGGGCAGAAGCAATGAGCAGTTCTTC	CASSLGGRSNEQFF
TRBD2	TRBV7-8	-	TRBJ2-7	TGTGCCAGCAGCAGATACGGACTAGCGGACTACGAGCAGTACTTC	CASSRYGLADYEQYF
-	TRBV5-6	-	TRBJ1-2	TGTGCCAGCAGCTTGGTGAAACAGCCAAAATTCGGAGGCTACACCTTC	CASSLVKQPKFGGYTF
-	TRBV25-1	once	TRBJ2-3	TGTGCCAGCAGTGACTCGAGGGTCTACACAGATACGCAGTATTTT	CASSDSRVYTDTQYF
TRBD1	TRBV5-6	-	TRBJ2-1	TGTGCCAGCAGCTTGGCGGGACAGGGTATCAATGAGCAGTTCTTC	CASSLAGQGINEQFF
TRBD1	TRBV9	-	TRBJ2-5	TGTGCCAGCAGCCCCCGACAGGGACAAGAGACCCAGTACTTC	CASSPRQGQETQYF
-	TRBV7-9	-	TRBJ1-4	TGTGCCAGCAGCTTAGCTTGGGGAGCAACTAATGAAAAACTGTTTTTT	CASSLAWGATNEKLFF
-	TRBV6-6	-	TRBJ2-7	TGTGCCAGCAGTTGGGGGACTGGTTACGAGCAGTACTTC	CASSWGTGYEQYF
-	TRBV9	few	TRBJ1-1	TGTGCCAGCAGCGCGACAGTGAACACTGAAGCTTTCTTT	CASSATVNTEAFF
-	TRBV7-9	-	TRBJ1-1	TGTGCCAGCAGCCTAACCAGGGACACTGAAGCTTTCTTT	CASSLTRDTEAFF
-	TRBV5-1	-	TRBJ2-7	TGCGCCAGCAGCTTGGTAGGGCCTAGCAGTTCCTACGAGCAGTACTTC	CASSLVGPSSSYEQYF
TRBD2	TRBV6-6	-	TRBJ2-3	TGTGCCAGCAGTTACGCCAGCGGGAGGAGGACAGATACGCAGTATTTT	CASSYASGRRTDTQYF
-	TRBV6-1	-	TRBJ1-1	TGTGCCAGCAGAACGGGAGGGACCGCGAACACTGAAGCTTTCTTT	CASRTGGTANTEAFF
TRBD1	TRBV18	-	TRBJ1-4	TGTGCCAGCTCGCCGGGACAGGGCGATGAAAAACTGTTTTTT	CASSPGQGDEKLFF
-	TRBV19	-	TRBJ2-5	TGTGCCAGTAGTAGGGGCAGGGAGGCGCGGTCGGAGACCCAGTACTTC	CASSRGREARSETQYF
-	TRBV5-8	-	TRBJ1-1	TGTGCCAGCAGCTTGGTGGGGACAACAAACACTGAAGCTTTCTTT	CASSLVGTTNTEAFF
-	TRBV7-2	-	TRBJ1-2	TGTGCCAGCAGCCTTAAAGCGCCAGCCAATGGCTACACCTTC	CASSLKAPANGYTF
-	TRBV5-4	-	TRBJ2-7	TGTGCCAGCAGAGGGGACACCTACGAGCAGTACTTC	CASRGDTYEQYF
TRBD1	TRBV7-9	-	TRBJ2-2	TGTGCCAGCAGCATACCATCACAGGGGAAGAACACCGGGGAGCTGTTTTTT	CASSIPSQGKNTGELFF
-	TRBV6-1	once	TRBJ2-1	TGTGCCAGCAGTGCTCGACTAGTGGCTACCGTCGAGCAGTTCTTC	CASSARLVATVEQFF
-	TRBV6-4	-	TRBJ2-3	TGTGCCAGCAGTGACTCGACTCGAGGGACGCAGTATTTT	CASSDSTRGTQYF
TRBD1	TRBV29-1	once	TRBJ1-2	TGCAGCGCTGTAAGAGGAGGGGGACAGGGTCATGGCTACACCTTC	CSAVRGGGQGHGYTF
TRBD2	TRBV18	-	TRBJ2-3	TGTGCCAGCTCACCAGGCGGGAGGGGCACAGATACGCAGTATTTT	CASSPGGRGTDTQYF
-	TRBV27	-	TRBJ1-1	TGTGCCAGCAGTCTACAGACGGGAAACACTGAAGCTTTCTTT	CASSLQTGNTEAFF
-	TRBV6-5	-	TRBJ1-3	TGTGCCAGCACCAGCTCTGGAAACACCATATATTTT	CASTSSGNTIYF
TRBD1	TRBV4-1	-	TRBJ1-1	TGCGCCAGCAGCCAAGATCAGGGACAGGTCACTGAAGCTTTCTTT	CASSQDQGQVTEAFF
TRBD2	TRBV5-4	-	TRBJ2-2	TGTGCCAGCAGCTTGGTAGCGGGAGGGGTCACCGGGGAGCTGTTTTTT	CASSLVAGGVTGELFF
-	TRBV28	-	TRBJ1-5	TGTGCCAGCAGGGGCGGGGGGTCGGGAGGTTTTAGCAATCAGCCCCAGCATTTT	CASRGGGSGGFSNQPQHF
-	TRBV7-8	-	TRBJ2-7	TGTGCCAGCAGCCCTAGGAGGGGGGGAACCTACGAGCAGTACTTC	CASSPRRGGTYEQYF